This entry concerns a single TCR beta chain. The method was immunoSEQ multiplex PCR; TCRdb's version includes in-frame clones alone and lacks a portion of them. The sample has about 160,000 clones; around 85% are singletons. The data originate from a study of blood T cell repertoires in COVID-19. In the study overall: The samples span acute and convalescent COVID-19 from the United States, Italy and Spain. T cells, B-cell-depleted T cells, or PBMCs provided the cDNA or gDNA that served as material.

This CDR3 spans 16 amino acids. Germline assignment: CDR1 SGHAT and CDR2 FQNNGV. After removal of 4 bases from V and 4 bases from J, the junction contained 10 bases not matched to a gene. The specimen sequenced was peripheral blood. The receptor was derived from a human donor with acute or convalescent COVID-19. The donor label of this sample is uncertain. The chain is built from TRBV11-2 and TRBJ1-3, with 7 bases fitting TRBD1. As DNA, the CDR3 is TGTGCCAGCAGCTCCCCGGGACAGAAGCACGGAAACACCATATATTTT. Protein sequence: CASSSPGQKHGNTIYF.